Reported below is one T cell receptor (beta chain). Its antigen is undetermined. Regarding treatment: approximately 11-day PBMC culture with coronavirus spike peptide pools or control peptides (ViraFEST assay). The study sequenced cultured CD4+ T cell DNA using the Oncomine TCR Beta short-read assay. Once CD4+ T cells had been cultured, genomic DNA was extracted from them. Each CDR3 protein gets one entry after TCRdb re-called the PCR reads with MiXCR. Among around 26,000 distinct CDR3 sequences, 50% were seen once, and the ten largest hold 28%. The data were obtained in a study of vaccination and CD4 T cells after COVID-19. Across the study: Convalescent individuals numbered four females and six males, two being Hispanic.

Trimming removed 6 bases from V and 7 bases from J; junction bases left unmatched: 13. The germline CDR1 and CDR2 sequences are MDHEN and SYDVKM. The CDR3 is 15 amino acids. The chain has TRBV28 and TRBJ1-1, with 8 bases matching TRBD1. This receptor was identified in a human donor who received a COVID-19 vaccine. The sample here was CD4+ T cells from blood, cultured in vitro, taken before SARS-CoV-2 vaccination. CDR3 sequence reads: CASSLPATGQGEAFF. CDR3 sequence (DNA): TGTGCCAGCAGCCTACCCGCGACTGGACAGGGTGAAGCTTTCTTT.